Listed below are T cell receptor beta chains from one sample, sequenced in a study of cytomegalovirus exposure and HLA in healthy donors. The method was immunoSEQ multiplex PCR; TCRdb's version includes in-frame clones alone and lacks a portion of them. The sample holds about 150,000 clones, 65% to 80% seen once. Sequencing was carried out using PBMCs. These receptors originate from a man between 18 and 35 years old in good health and CMV-seronegative. Both conserved end residues are part of each CDR3. D genes are given only for firm matches. Only part of the rows carry a size: once, few, many, or a class if the clone is expanded.

TRBV19	NA	NA	TRBJ1-6	TGTGCCAGTAGTCCCCGCGGGGGAGTGTATTCACCCCTCCACTTT	CASSPRGGVYSPLHF
TRBV4-2	NA	NA	TRBJ2-1	TGTGCCAGCAGCCAAGGAGCATTTAGTGGGGGGTCCTACAATGAGCAGTTCTTC	CASSQGAFSGGSYNEQFF
TRBV4-1	TRBD2	NA	TRBJ2-2	TGCGCCAGCAGCCCGGGACTAGGGTCCGGGGAGCTGTTTTTT	CASSPGLGSGELFF
TRBV4-3	TRBD1	NA	TRBJ2-2	TGCGCCAGCAGCCAAGATCGAGACAGGGGGCGGGTTCGCACCGGGGAGCTGTTTTTT	CASSQDRDRGRVRTGELFF
TRBV6-6	NA	NA	TRBJ1-1	TGTGCCAGCAGTTATATTACGTCGGACACTGAAGCTTTCTTT	CASSYITSDTEAFF
TRBV7-2	NA	few	TRBJ1-1	TGTGCCAGCAGCTTCCAAAGAGTTGAAGCTTTCTTT	CASSFQRVEAFF
TRBV7-2	TRBD1	NA	TRBJ1-1	TGTGCCAGCAGCTCCCTTTCGACAGGGGCATGGGCTTTCTTT	CASSSLSTGAWAFF
TRBV5-1	TRBD1	few	TRBJ2-3	TGCGCCAGCAGCTGGGGTGGGGACAGGGGGTCAGATACGCAGTATTTT	CASSWGGDRGSDTQYF
TRBV25-1	NA	NA	TRBJ2-7	TGTGCCAGCAGTAACGTCGAGGAGGGGGCCCCCTACGAGCAGTACTTC	CASSNVEEGAPYEQYF
TRBV4-1	TRBD2	NA	TRBJ2-3	TGCGCCAGCAGCCGGGGACTAGCGGGGGAGTCCATTAGCACAGATACGCAGTATTTT	CASSRGLAGESISTDTQYF
TRBV11-2	TRBD1	NA	TRBJ2-5	TGTGCCAGCAGCTTAGTCGACAGGGGAGAGACCCAGTACTTC	CASSLVDRGETQYF
TRBV14	NA	NA	TRBJ2-7	TGTGCCAGCAGCCAAGACTCGGGTTACGAGCAGTACTTC	CASSQDSGYEQYF
TRBV11-2	NA	NA	TRBJ1-6	TGTGCCAGCAGCTTACGGTCGTCGGAGGTTGGTAATTCACCCCTCCACTTT	CASSLRSSEVGNSPLHF
TRBV5-1	TRBD2	NA	TRBJ2-7	TGCGCCAGCAGCCCGGTTGGGGATAGGGAGGGACACGAGCAGTACTTC	CASSPVGDREGHEQYF
TRBV18	TRBD1	NA	TRBJ2-3	TGTGCCAGCTCATCCGACAGGGGAGCGGATACGCAGTATTTT	CASSSDRGADTQYF
TRBV30	NA	NA	TRBJ1-6	TGTGCCTGGAGCATCGCCAGGGGAAATTCACCCCTCCACTTT	CAWSIARGNSPLHF